The clone carrying this T cell receptor (beta chain) was counted a few times. The sample is drawn from a study of cytomegalovirus exposure and HLA in healthy donors. The PCR contained 60 Vbeta and 13 Jbeta primers. Repertoires were generated with immunoSEQ multiplex PCR, while TCRdb's copy carries only in-frame clones and drops some. The sample has 75,000 to 100,000 clones; about 74% are singletons. The CDR3 is 15 amino acids. Germline CDR1 and CDR2: MNHEY and SVGAGI. With 4 bases clipped from V and 8 bases from J, the junction kept 11 bases outside the gene matches. This clonotype originated in a male donor in good health and CMV-seronegative. The specimen was PBMCs. The chain has TRBV6-5 and TRBJ1-2; TRBD1 agrees at 9 bases. The CDR3 DNA is TGTGCCAGCAGTTCTTCATCCGGGACAGGGAGAGGCTACACCTTC. Its translation: CASSSSSGTGRGYTF.